The text below deals with one T cell receptor (beta chain). Its antigen is not known. Study-wide points: Tumor memory CD4+ T cell TCR gene usage clustered with blood and lymph node memory CD4+ cells and lymph node naive CD4+ cells. Tumor Tregs overlapped most with tumor, then blood, naive CD4+ cells.

The CDR3 extends over 13 amino acids. Germline CDR1 MGHDK, CDR2 SYGVNS. Trimming removed 2 bases at V and 6 bases at J, with 10 bases between. Full-length variable regions came from constant-region reverse primers plus semi-nested Nested Universal Primer A PCR. TCRdb reanalysed the 5' RACE reads using MiXCR and keeps one entry per CDR3 protein. The repertoire includes 62,000 or so distinct CDR3 sequences, approximately 31% of them detected once, and 2.3% sits in the top ten. Naive CD4+ T cells were purified with Tregs depleted by CD25. The sequencing input was tumor-infiltrating naive CD4+ T cells sorted from the breast tumor. Subset denoted: naive CD4+ T cells, CD4+CD45RA+CD25-. This rearrangement joins TRBV25-1 to TRBJ1-1; no reliable D call. The TCR comes from a female donor with breast cancer. CDR3: CASSEGSGPEAFF. The CDR3 DNA reads as TGTGCCAGCAGTGAAGGGAGTGGTCCTGAAGCTTTCTTT.